Following are 32 T cell receptor beta chains from one sample sequenced in a study of blood T cell repertoires in COVID-19. Method: immunoSEQ multiplex PCR; TCRdb's copy keeps in-frame clones and lacks some. In the table there are roughly 60,000 clones, roughly 85% of which are singletons. Sample: peripheral blood. Receptor source: a human donor in a cohort sampled during active or convalescent COVID-19.

The J gene is TRBJ2-1, the V gene TRBV3-1 (or the pseudogene TRBV3-2); unclear D gene. Germline V gene data show CDR1 as LGHDT and CDR2 as YNNKEL (reference sequence). This CDR3 has 12 residues. V dropped 7 bases and J dropped 7 bases, with 11 bases sitting between them. The CDR3 nucleotides are TGTGCCAGCAACGGTTATCTGAATGAGCAGTTCTTC. This encodes CASNGYLNEQFF.

This clone rates as medium-sized (0.01 to 0.1%). The rearrangement joins TRBV12-3 or TRBV12-4 to TRBJ1-5; possible D gene TRBD1, 6 bases. V lost 6 bases, J lost 4 bases, and 10 bases lay in between. CDR3 size: 13 residues. The CDR3 nucleotides are TGTGCCAGCAGCAAACAGGGAAATCAGCCCCAGCATTTT. Amino acid sequence: CASSKQGNQPQHF.

This clone was detected a few times. The chain has TRBV18 and TRBJ1-5; unclear D gene. This CDR3 has 15 amino acids. V shed 3 bases and J shed 0 bases, with 9 bases lying between them. Germline V gene sequence: CDR1 KGHSH, CDR2 LQKENI. The CDR3 DNA sequence: TGTGCCAGCTCACCTCAGAGGTCTAGCAATCAGCCCCAGCATTTT. The encoded protein is CASSPQRSSNQPQHF.

This clone was counted only a few times. This rearrangement joins TRBV5-4 to TRBJ2-1; a weak D match, TRBD1 (5 bases). Looked up from germline, CDR1 is SGHNT and CDR2 is YYREEE (reference sequence). V was cut by 4 bases and J by 5 bases, with 10 bases left in between. This CDR3 is 13 amino acids long. The CDR3 sequence is CASSLTENNEQFF. CDR3 DNA: TGTGCCAGCAGCCTGACAGAGAACAATGAGCAGTTCTTC.

This chain links TRBV4-1 with TRBJ2-7; 9 bases are a match to TRBD1. The CDR3 has 15 amino acids. The germline CDR1 and CDR2 sequences are MGHRA and YSYEKL. V lost 0 bases, J lost 4 bases, and 4 bases stayed unmatched. The CDR3 bases are TGCGCCAGCAGCCAAGAACCGGGACAGGGATACGAGCAGTACTTC. Translated: CASSQEPGQGYEQYF.

V usage is TRBV19 and J usage is TRBJ1-2; D perhaps matches TRBD1 (6 bases). The CDR3 spans 14 residues. CDR1 is LNHDA and CDR2 is SQIVND in the germline V gene (reference sequence). V was cut by 4 bases and J by 4 bases, with 13 bases left in between. The CDR3 is CASSRRQASYGYTF. As DNA, the CDR3 is TGTGCCAGTAGTAGGCGACAGGCGAGCTATGGCTACACCTTC.

This clone was detected once. The chain recombines TRBV20-1 with TRBJ1-3, with unresolved D. Deletions cut 3 bases from V and 7 bases from J, with 7 bases between. The germline CDR1 and CDR2 sequences are DFQATT and SNEGSKA (reference sequence). This CDR3 region has 11 residues. This CDR3 is CSASGLNTIYF. The DNA for the CDR3 is TGCAGTGCTAGCGGGTTGAACACCATATATTTT.

V usage is TRBV12-3 or TRBV12-4 and J usage is TRBJ1-2; possibly TRBD1 for D (6 bases). The CDR3 runs to 12 residues. Trimming shortened V by 3 bases and J by 8 bases, and 10 bases separated the two germline ends. The CDR3 is CASSFTGSGYTF. For the CDR3, the DNA is TGTGCCAGCAGTTTCACAGGGTCAGGCTACACCTTC.

This clone was recorded once. The chain carries TRBV29-1 and TRBJ2-1; TRBD2 matches at 11 bases. The junction had 6 bases not matched to a gene; V was cut back by 7 bases and J by 4 bases. The CDR3 consists of 14 residues. The germline V gene encodes CDR1 SQVTM and CDR2 ANQGSEA. CDR3 nucleotides: TGCAGCGGCCTAGCGGGGGGATTGTACAATGAGCAGTTCTTC. It is translated as CSGLAGGLYNEQFF.

This clone appeared many times. This sequence joins TRBV2 and TRBJ1-2; D is unclear. Germline values: CDR1 SNHLY, CDR2 FYNNEI. Trimming took 7 bases from V and 4 from J, leaving 19 bases between them. The CDR3 covers 15 residues. The CDR3 sequence is CASKPEWQTIYGYTF. CDR3 coding DNA: TGTGCCAGCAAGCCTGAATGGCAGACTATCTATGGCTACACCTTC.

The chain joins TRBV12-3 or TRBV12-4 to TRBJ1-2; D not certain. Trimming took 1 base from V and 2 from J, leaving 5 bases between them. The CDR3 is 13 residues long. CDR3 in amino acids: CASSLGQNYGYTF. CDR3 in DNA: TGTGCCAGCAGTTTAGGGCAGAACTATGGCTACACCTTC.

In its sample, this clone was seen once. This sequence joins TRBV19 and TRBJ2-3, with 9 bases matching TRBD2. Germline V lookup: CDR1 LNHDA, CDR2 SQIVND (reference sequence). This CDR3 is 17 amino acids long. Trimming cost V 6 bases and J 6 bases; bases outside gene matches: 16. For the CDR3, the DNA is TGTGCCAGTAGCCCTGGTGGAGGGGCTAGCGGGGTCGATACGCAGTATTTT. Protein sequence: CASSPGGGASGVDTQYF.

The rearrangement uses TRBV29-1 and TRBJ1-1, with no clear D. This CDR3 is built from 13 residues. The germline V and J ends were trimmed by 3 bases and 0 bases, with 8 bases remaining between them. Germline CDR1 is SQVTM and CDR2 is ANQGSEA. The CDR3 loop reads CSVDNGMNTEAFF. CDR3 bases: TGCAGCGTTGACAATGGCATGAACACTGAAGCTTTCTTT.

The chain couples TRBV7-9 to TRBJ2-7; 9 nucleotides match TRBD1. This CDR3 has 15 residues. From germline, CDR1 is SEHNR and CDR2 FQNEAQ (reference sequence). V was clipped by 5 bases and J by 1 base; unmatched bases: 6. In nucleotides, the CDR3 is TGTGCCAGCAGCGCGAGGACAGGGGTGTCCTACGAGCAGTACTTC. It encodes CASSARTGVSYEQYF.

The J gene is TRBJ2-3, the V gene TRBV9; D is perhaps TRBD2 (6 bases). V lost 0 bases and J 1 base, leaving 12 bases between the germline ends. This CDR3 region has 16 residues. Germline CDR1 is SGDLS and CDR2 is YYNGEE. CDR3 protein: CASSVAGLAGTDTQYF. The CDR3 DNA is TGTGCCAGCAGCGTAGCCGGGTTAGCGGGCACAGATACGCAGTATTTT.

V is TRBV7-8 and J is TRBJ1-2; the D gene is possibly TRBD1 (5 bases). The length of the CDR3 is 15 residues. CDR1 is SGHVS, CDR2 FQNEAQ, per germline. V lost 3 bases and J lost 6, with 17 bases in between. CDR3: CASSFRDGGLNGYTF. Written as DNA, the CDR3 is TGTGCCAGCAGCTTCAGGGACGGGGGGTTAAATGGCTACACCTTC. Based on the CDR3 plus reference TRBV7-8 and TRBJ1-2, the full variable domain is GAGVSQSPRYKVAKRGQDVALRCDPISGHVSLFWYQQALGQGPEFLTYFQNEAQLDKSGLPSDRFFAERPEGSVSTLKIQRTQQEDSAVYLCASSFRDGGLNGYTFGSGTRLTVV.

This chain connects TRBV18 to TRBJ1-1, with TRBD1 matching 7 bases. Per germline, CDR1 KGHSH and CDR2 LQKENI. With 0 bases clipped from V and 0 bases from J, the junction kept 1 base outside the gene matches. This CDR3 is 15 amino acids long. The CDR3 DNA reads as TGTGCCAGCTCACCACCAGGGGGCCTGAACACTGAAGCTTTCTTT. The encoded protein is CASSPPGGLNTEAFF. Looking up the rest from reference TRBV18 and TRBJ1-1 gives the full variable domain: NAGVMQNPRHLVRRRGQEARLRCSPMKGHSHVYWYRQLPEEGLKFMVYLQKENIIDESGMPKERFSAEFPKEGPSILRIQQVVRGDSAAYFCASSPPGGLNTEAFFGQGTRLTVV.

This clone was seen just once. The chain has TRBV19 and TRBJ2-7, with D tentatively TRBD2 (6 bases). Germline loops: CDR1 LNHDA, CDR2 SQIVND (reference sequence). V lost 5 bases and J lost 3, with 20 bases in between. The CDR3 totals 16 residues. CDR3 DNA: TGTGCCAGTAGTCTCCTAAAGGCGGGGAACCTCTACGAGCAGTACTTC. Encoded protein: CASSLLKAGNLYEQYF.

This clone was seen a handful of times. The rearrangement joins TRBV7-9 to TRBJ1-5; 10 positions match TRBD1. Germline V gives CDR1 SEHNR, CDR2 FQNEAQ (reference sequence). With 5 bases clipped from V and 1 base from J, the junction kept 5 bases outside the gene matches. This CDR3 is built from 16 residues. CDR3 sequence: CASSHRTGGSNQPQHF. The CDR3 region has the DNA TGTGCCAGCAGCCACCGGACAGGGGGAAGCAATCAGCCCCAGCATTTT.

The table lists this clone with a few counts. The chain has TRBV7-2 and TRBJ2-1, with a tentative D call TRBD2 (5 bases). V was clipped by 5 bases and J by 6 bases, with 14 bases between them. The germline V gene encodes CDR1 SGHTA and CDR2 FQGNSA. The length of the CDR3 is 14 residues. The CDR3 bases are TGTGCCAGCAGCAAGGGCGGGCTCCGCAATGAGCAGTTCTTC. It translates to CASSKGGLRNEQFF.

The table lists this clone with a few counts. The J gene is TRBJ1-6, the V gene TRBV5-1; 7 nucleotides agree with TRBD1. Germline V gene sequence: CDR1 SGHRS, CDR2 YFSETQ. The CDR3 runs 12 residues. The junction had 0 bases not matched to a gene; V was cut back by 6 bases and J by 6 bases. The CDR3 region has the DNA TGCGCCAGCAAGGGGGCTAATTCACCCCTCCACTTT. Translating it yields CASKGANSPLHF.

This chain joins TRBV7-2 and TRBJ2-1; TRBD1 aligns across 7 bases. The V gene end was trimmed by 4 bases and the J gene end by 3 bases; junction bases not matched to a gene: 6. Germline V gene sequence: CDR1 SGHTA, CDR2 FQGNSA. The CDR3 loop spans 15 amino acids. The CDR3 DNA reads as TGTGCCAGCAGCTCTAACCGGGACAGCTACAATGAGCAGTTCTTC. Its translation: CASSSNRDSYNEQFF.

J is TRBJ2-5 and V is TRBV9; 8 bases fit TRBD2. Germline V gene data show CDR1 as SGDLS and CDR2 as YYNGEE. Germline trimming cut 3 bases from V and 1 base from J; bases unmatched to any gene: 5. CDR3 length: 15 amino acids. The CDR3 DNA follows: TGTGCCAGCAGCGCGCGCACTAGCGGCCAAGAGACCCAGTACTTC. Protein: CASSARTSGQETQYF.

The chain is built from TRBV9 and TRBJ2-7, with 10 bases identical to TRBD1. This CDR3 comprises 14 residues. Germline CDR1 and CDR2: SGDLS and YYNGEE. V was clipped by 4 bases and J by 6 bases; unmatched bases: 7. CDR3 nucleotides: TGTGCCAGCAGCCTCCGGACAGGGGGAAGCGAGCAGTACTTC. Translated: CASSLRTGGSEQYF.

This clone was recorded only once. The chain employs TRBV30 and TRBJ1-6; D unresolved. This CDR3 comprises 16 residues. In germline, CDR1 is GTSNPN, CDR2 SVGIG (reference sequence). With 5 bases removed from V and 6 bases from J, the gap between germline ends came to 20 bases. The CDR3 region has the DNA TGTGCCTGGGTTCCCCCACATCAGTCCGTTAATTCACCCCTCCACTTT. Translated: CAWVPPHQSVNSPLHF.

The V call is TRBV28, the J call TRBJ2-3, with D maybe TRBD1 (6 bases). Trimming left V 3 bases short and J 1 base short, with 20 bases between. The CDR3 spans 18 residues. Germline-derived CDR1 and CDR2 are MDHEN and SYDVKM. The CDR3 loop reads CASSLQGTPTLGTDTQYF. In nucleotides, the CDR3 is TGTGCCAGCAGTTTGCAGGGGACACCTACCCTGGGCACAGATACGCAGTATTTT.

This rearrangement joins TRBV19 to TRBJ1-3, with a possible D match to TRBD1 (5 bases). The CDR3 sequence is 13 residues long. Germline CDR1 and CDR2: LNHDA and SQIVND (reference sequence). V lost 3 bases and J lost 5, with 8 bases in between. The CDR3 spells CASSIQGRNTIYF. The CDR3 bases are TGTGCCAGTAGTATCCAGGGAAGAAACACCATATATTTT.

This chain connects TRBV5-6 to TRBJ2-2; D is uncertain. The V gene lost 0 bases and the J gene lost 7 bases, with 7 bases spanning the gap. This CDR3 is 13 amino acids long. Germline V gives CDR1 SGHDT, CDR2 YYEEEE. CDR3 residues: CASSLGHSGELFF. The CDR3 coding sequence is TGTGCCAGCAGCTTGGGGCACAGCGGGGAGCTGTTTTTT.

This chain uses TRBV12-3 or TRBV12-4 with TRBJ1-1; 7 bases match TRBD1. V was pared by 5 bases and J by 2 bases, with 2 bases of the junction left unmatched. The CDR3 totals 13 residues. In DNA, the CDR3 is TGTGCCAGCAGTCGGGACAGAAACACTGAAGCTTTCTTT. Residues: CASSRDRNTEAFF.

The genes are TRBV19 and TRBJ2-3, with TRBD1 matching over 12 bases. In germline, CDR1 is LNHDA, CDR2 SQIVND (reference sequence). Germline trimming cut 5 bases from V and 5 bases from J; bases unmatched to any gene: 5. The CDR3 runs to 15 residues. CDR3 coding DNA: TGTGCCAGTAGTCCTCGGGACAGGGGGCTAGATACGCAGTATTTT. Protein sequence: CASSPRDRGLDTQYF.

The chain carries TRBV6-5 and TRBJ2-1; no definite D call. Per the germline V gene, CDR1 is MNHEY and CDR2 is SVGAGI. V shed 8 bases and J shed 0 bases, with 14 bases lying between them. The CDR3 has 15 amino acids. CDR3 coding DNA: TGTGCCAGCTCCACGCGTAGCATCTCCTACAATGAGCAGTTCTTC. Protein: CASSTRSISYNEQFF.

The chain is built from TRBV3-1 (or the pseudogene TRBV3-2) and TRBJ1-1; a weak D match, TRBD1 (5 bases). Germline-derived CDR1 and CDR2 are LGHDT and YNNKEL (reference sequence). There are 15 residues in the CDR3. The V gene lost 4 bases and the J gene lost 4 bases, with 16 bases spanning the gap. In DNA, the CDR3 is TGTGCCAGCAGCCCCGGAGGGGCAGCTAGCACTGAAGCTTTCTTT. This codes for CASSPGGAASTEAFF.